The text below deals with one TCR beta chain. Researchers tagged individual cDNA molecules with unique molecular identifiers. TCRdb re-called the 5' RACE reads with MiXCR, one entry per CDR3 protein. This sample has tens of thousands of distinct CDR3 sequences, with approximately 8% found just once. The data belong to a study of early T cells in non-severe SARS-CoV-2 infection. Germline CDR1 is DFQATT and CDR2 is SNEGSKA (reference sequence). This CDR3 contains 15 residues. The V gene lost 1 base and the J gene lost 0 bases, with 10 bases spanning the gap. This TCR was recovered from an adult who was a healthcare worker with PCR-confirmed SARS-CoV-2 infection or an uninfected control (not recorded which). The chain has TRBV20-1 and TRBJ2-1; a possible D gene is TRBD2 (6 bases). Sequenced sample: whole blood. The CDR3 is CSARVAESSYNEQFF. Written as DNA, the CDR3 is TGCAGTGCTAGAGTAGCGGAGAGCTCCTACAATGAGCAGTTCTTC.